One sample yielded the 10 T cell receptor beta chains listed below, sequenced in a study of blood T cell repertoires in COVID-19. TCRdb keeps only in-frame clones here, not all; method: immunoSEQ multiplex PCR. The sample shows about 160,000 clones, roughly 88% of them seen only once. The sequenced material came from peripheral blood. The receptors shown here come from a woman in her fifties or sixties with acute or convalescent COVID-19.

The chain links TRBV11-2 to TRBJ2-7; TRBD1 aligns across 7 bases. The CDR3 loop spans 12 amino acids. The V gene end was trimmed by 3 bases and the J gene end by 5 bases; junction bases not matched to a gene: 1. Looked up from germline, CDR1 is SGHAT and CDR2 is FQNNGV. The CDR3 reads CASSFTGDEQYF. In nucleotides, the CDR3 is TGTGCCAGCAGCTTCACAGGGGACGAGCAGTACTTC.

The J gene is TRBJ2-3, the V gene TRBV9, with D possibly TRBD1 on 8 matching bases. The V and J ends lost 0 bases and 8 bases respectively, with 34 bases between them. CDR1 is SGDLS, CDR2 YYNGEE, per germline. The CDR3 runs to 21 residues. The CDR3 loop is CASSVGTGGMWEGISEFTQYF. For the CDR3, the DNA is TGTGCCAGCAGCGTAGGAACAGGGGGGATGTGGGAGGGGATCTCAGAATTTACGCAGTATTTT.

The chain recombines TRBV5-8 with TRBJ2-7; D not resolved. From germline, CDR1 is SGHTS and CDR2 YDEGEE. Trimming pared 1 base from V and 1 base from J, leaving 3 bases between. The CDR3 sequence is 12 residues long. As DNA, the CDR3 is TGTGCCAGCAGCTTGCTGTCCTACGAGCAGTACTTC. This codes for CASSLLSYEQYF.

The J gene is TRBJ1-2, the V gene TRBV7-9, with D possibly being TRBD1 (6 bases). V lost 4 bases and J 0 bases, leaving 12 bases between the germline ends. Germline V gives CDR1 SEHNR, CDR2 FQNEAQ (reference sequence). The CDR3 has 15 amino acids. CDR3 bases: TGTGCCAGCAGCTCCGGAAGGACAGCTAACTATGGCTACACCTTC. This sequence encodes CASSSGRTANYGYTF. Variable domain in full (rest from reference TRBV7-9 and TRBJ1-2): DTGVSQNPRHKITKRGQNVTFRCDPISEHNRLYWYRQTLGQGPEFLTYFQNEAQLEKSRLLSDRFSAERPKGSFSTLEIQRTEQGDSAMYLCASSSGRTANYGYTFGSGTRLTVV.

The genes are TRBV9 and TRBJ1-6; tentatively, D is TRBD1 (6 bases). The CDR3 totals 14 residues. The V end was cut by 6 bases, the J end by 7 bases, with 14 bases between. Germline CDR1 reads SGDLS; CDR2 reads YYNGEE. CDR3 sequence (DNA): TGTGCCAGCAACCGGGACAACTCCAATTCACCCCTCCACTTT. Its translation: CASNRDNSNSPLHF. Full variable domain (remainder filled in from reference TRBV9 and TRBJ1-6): DSGVTQTPKHLITATGQRVTLRCSPRSGDLSVYWYQQSLDQGLQFLIQYYNGEERAKGNILERFSAQQFPDLHSELNLSSLELGDSALYFCASNRDNSNSPLHFGNGTRLTVT.

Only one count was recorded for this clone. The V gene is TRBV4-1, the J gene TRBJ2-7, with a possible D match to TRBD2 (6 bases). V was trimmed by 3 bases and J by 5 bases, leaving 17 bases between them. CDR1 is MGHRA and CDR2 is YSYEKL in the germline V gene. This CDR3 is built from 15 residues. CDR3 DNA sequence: TGCGCCAGCAGCCATCAGATAGGGGACTTAGACGAGCAGTACTTC. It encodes CASSHQIGDLDEQYF.

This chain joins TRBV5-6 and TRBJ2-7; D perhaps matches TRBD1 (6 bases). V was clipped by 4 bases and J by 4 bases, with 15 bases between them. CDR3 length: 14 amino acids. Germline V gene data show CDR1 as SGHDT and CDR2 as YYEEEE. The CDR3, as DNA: TGTGCCAGCAGCCGCGGACAGCTCCTGTACGAGCAGTACTTC. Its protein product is CASSRGQLLYEQYF.

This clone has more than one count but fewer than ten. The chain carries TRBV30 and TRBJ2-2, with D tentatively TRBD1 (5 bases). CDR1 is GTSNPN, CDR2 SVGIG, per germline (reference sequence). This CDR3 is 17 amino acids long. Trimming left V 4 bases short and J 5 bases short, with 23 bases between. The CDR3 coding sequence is TGTGCCTGGAATACGGTTTTGGGCAGGGTGGAAACCGGGGAGCTGTTTTTT. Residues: CAWNTVLGRVETGELFF.

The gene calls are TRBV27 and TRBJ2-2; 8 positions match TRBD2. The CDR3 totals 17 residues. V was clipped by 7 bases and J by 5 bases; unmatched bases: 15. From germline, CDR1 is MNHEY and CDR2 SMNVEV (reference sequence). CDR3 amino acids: CASTRLGGTSGTGELFF. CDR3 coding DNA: TGTGCCAGCACCCGCCTCGGGGGAACTAGCGGAACCGGGGAGCTGTTTTTT.

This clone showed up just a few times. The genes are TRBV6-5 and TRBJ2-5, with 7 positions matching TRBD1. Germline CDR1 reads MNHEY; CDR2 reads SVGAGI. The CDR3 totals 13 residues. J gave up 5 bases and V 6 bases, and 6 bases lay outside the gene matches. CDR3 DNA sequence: TGTGCCAGCAGGCAAGACAGGGTCGAGACCCAGTACTTC. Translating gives CASRQDRVETQYF.